A selection of T cell receptor beta chains follows, all from one sample in a study of shared clonotypes between healthy human individuals. Generated by immunoSEQ multiplex PCR, the TCRdb table keeps only in-frame clones and is missing some. The data show around 2,100,000 clones, around 96% seen once. Material for sequencing was naive CD8+ T cells sorted from blood. The source of these receptors is a man between 18 and 29 years old in good health. Both conserved end residues are part of each CDR3. A D gene is named only where the DNA matches it firmly. Clone size appears in some rows only: once, few, many, or a class for an expanded clone.

abundance: few; j_gene: TRBJ2-2; d_gene: .; v_gene: TRBV5-6; CDR3nt: TGTGCCAGCAGCCCGACAGCGAACACCGGGGAGCTGTTTTTT; CDR3aa: CASSPTANTGELFF
abundance: .; j_gene: TRBJ2-2; d_gene: .; v_gene: TRBV5-6; CDR3nt: TGTGCCAGCAGCCCTAGCACGAACACCGGGGAGCTGTTTTTT; CDR3aa: CASSPSTNTGELFF
abundance: .; j_gene: TRBJ2-3; d_gene: .; v_gene: TRBV6-1; CDR3nt: TGTGCCAGCAGTCCGGGCAGGGCGGGCACAGATACGCAGTATTTT; CDR3aa: CASSPGRAGTDTQYF
abundance: .; j_gene: TRBJ2-2; d_gene: .; v_gene: TRBV25-1; CDR3nt: TGTGCCAGCAGTGAAGGACAGACGAACACCGGGGAGCTGTTTTTT; CDR3aa: CASSEGQTNTGELFF
abundance: .; j_gene: TRBJ2-7; d_gene: .; v_gene: TRBV19; CDR3nt: TGTGCCAGTATGGGGACGCAGGGCCCTTTTGCATCTCAGTACTTC; CDR3aa: CASMGTQGPFASQYF
abundance: .; j_gene: TRBJ2-1; d_gene: TRBD2; v_gene: TRBV28; CDR3nt: TGTGCCAGCAGTTTATACCCTTCTTTCGTAGCGGGGGGCCCCAACAATGAGCAGTTCTTC; CDR3aa: CASSLYPSFVAGGPNNEQFF
abundance: .; j_gene: TRBJ2-1; d_gene: TRBD1; v_gene: TRBV12-5; CDR3nt: TGTGCTAGTGGTTTGGCCCTCCCCGGGACAGCCTTAACCGGCAATGAGCAGTTCTTC; CDR3aa: CASGLALPGTALTGNEQFF
abundance: .; j_gene: TRBJ2-1; d_gene: .; v_gene: TRBV2; CDR3nt: TGTGCCAGCAGTTACGGGACCTCTCGATACAATGAGCAGTTCTTC; CDR3aa: CASSYGTSRYNEQFF
abundance: .; j_gene: TRBJ1-5; d_gene: TRBD1; v_gene: TRBV5-6; CDR3nt: TGTGCCAGCAGCGGAGGACAGGGTAGAGGACAGCCCCAGCATTTT; CDR3aa: CASSGGQGRGQPQHF
abundance: .; j_gene: TRBJ2-7; d_gene: .; v_gene: TRBV6-5; CDR3nt: TGTGCCAGCAGTTATAACAACAGGGCCCCCGAGCAGTACTTC; CDR3aa: CASSYNNRAPEQYF
abundance: .; j_gene: TRBJ2-1; d_gene: .; v_gene: TRBV6-4; CDR3nt: TGTGCCAGCAGGGAGAGCGGTAGCTCCTACAATGAGCAGTTCTTC; CDR3aa: CASRESGSSYNEQFF
abundance: .; j_gene: TRBJ2-7; d_gene: TRBD1; v_gene: TRBV4-3; CDR3nt: TGCGCCAGCAGCCAAGATGGGGCAGGGGGTTCCGTCGAGCAGTACTTC; CDR3aa: CASSQDGAGGSVEQYF
abundance: .; j_gene: TRBJ2-7; d_gene: .; v_gene: TRBV6-5; CDR3nt: TGTGCCAGCAGTCCTAATACAAACTACGAGCAGTACTTC; CDR3aa: CASSPNTNYEQYF
abundance: .; j_gene: TRBJ2-1; d_gene: TRBD2; v_gene: TRBV4-1; CDR3nt: TGCGCCAGCAGCCGGACTAGCGGGAGAGGAAATGAGCAGTTCTTC; CDR3aa: CASSRTSGRGNEQFF
abundance: .; j_gene: TRBJ1-1; d_gene: .; v_gene: TRBV29-1; CDR3nt: TGCAGCGTTGAGGGGGTATTCGGGAACACTGAAGCTTTCTTT; CDR3aa: CSVEGVFGNTEAFF
abundance: once; j_gene: TRBJ2-1; d_gene: .; v_gene: TRBV5-8; CDR3nt: TGTGCCAGCAGCTTGGCCGGGACCCGAATTATCTCAGAGCAGTTCTTC; CDR3aa: CASSLAGTRIISEQFF
abundance: .; j_gene: TRBJ2-1; d_gene: .; v_gene: TRBV5-6; CDR3nt: TGTGCCAGCAGCCTCTCAGGGCTAGCCTCTTTCTTC; CDR3aa: CASSLSGLASFF
abundance: .; j_gene: TRBJ2-5; d_gene: TRBD1; v_gene: TRBV5-1; CDR3nt: TGCGCCAGCAGCTTTCGACAGGGGGCCACTCAAGAGACCCAGTACTTC; CDR3aa: CASSFRQGATQETQYF
abundance: .; j_gene: TRBJ2-1; d_gene: TRBD2; v_gene: TRBV2; CDR3nt: TGTGCCAGCAGACTAGCGGGATACAATGAGCAGTTCTTC; CDR3aa: CASRLAGYNEQFF
abundance: .; j_gene: TRBJ2-7; d_gene: TRBD1; v_gene: TRBV27; CDR3nt: TGTGCCAGCAATTCCAACCGACAGGGATTCTACGAGCAGTACTTC; CDR3aa: CASNSNRQGFYEQYF
abundance: .; j_gene: TRBJ1-1; d_gene: .; v_gene: TRBV30; CDR3nt: TGTGCCTGGAGTTCCACCGTCCTGAACACTGAAGCTTTCTTT; CDR3aa: CAWSSTVLNTEAFF
abundance: .; j_gene: TRBJ2-3; d_gene: .; v_gene: TRBV5-6; CDR3nt: TGTGCCAGCAGCTCGGTCCATAGCACAGATACGCAGTATTTT; CDR3aa: CASSSVHSTDTQYF
abundance: once; j_gene: TRBJ2-5; d_gene: TRBD2; v_gene: TRBV7-6; CDR3nt: TGTGCCAGCAGCCCGGGGGTAGCGGGAGTAGAGACCCAGTACTTC; CDR3aa: CASSPGVAGVETQYF
abundance: .; j_gene: TRBJ2-7; d_gene: TRBD2; v_gene: TRBV7-2; CDR3nt: TGTGCCAGCAGCCCTCGGACTAGCGGGGGCCACGAGCAGTACTTC; CDR3aa: CASSPRTSGGHEQYF
abundance: .; j_gene: TRBJ2-7; d_gene: .; v_gene: TRBV4-3; CDR3nt: TGCGCCAGCAGCCAGGGCCTAGCGACCCTCGGCGAGCAGTACTTC; CDR3aa: CASSQGLATLGEQYF
abundance: .; j_gene: TRBJ2-7; d_gene: .; v_gene: TRBV9; CDR3nt: TGTGCCAGCAGCGTAGAAGACTCACCCTACGAGCAGTACTTC; CDR3aa: CASSVEDSPYEQYF
abundance: .; j_gene: TRBJ1-1; d_gene: .; v_gene: TRBV30; CDR3nt: TGTGCCTGGAGTCGTTCTGGGGAGGGAGACACTGAAGCTTTCTTT; CDR3aa: CAWSRSGEGDTEAFF
abundance: .; j_gene: TRBJ1-2; d_gene: .; v_gene: TRBV28; CDR3nt: TGTGCCAGCAGTTCCCGTTGGGTGGAGAACTATGGCTACACCTTC; CDR3aa: CASSSRWVENYGYTF
abundance: .; j_gene: TRBJ1-2; d_gene: .; v_gene: TRBV5-4; CDR3nt: TGTGCCAGCAGTCCTGCCGGTCTTTATGGCTACACCTTC; CDR3aa: CASSPAGLYGYTF
abundance: .; j_gene: TRBJ1-4; d_gene: .; v_gene: TRBV10-3; CDR3nt: TGTGCCACCACCGGGAGTCCCGATGAAAAACTGTTTTTT; CDR3aa: CATTGSPDEKLFF